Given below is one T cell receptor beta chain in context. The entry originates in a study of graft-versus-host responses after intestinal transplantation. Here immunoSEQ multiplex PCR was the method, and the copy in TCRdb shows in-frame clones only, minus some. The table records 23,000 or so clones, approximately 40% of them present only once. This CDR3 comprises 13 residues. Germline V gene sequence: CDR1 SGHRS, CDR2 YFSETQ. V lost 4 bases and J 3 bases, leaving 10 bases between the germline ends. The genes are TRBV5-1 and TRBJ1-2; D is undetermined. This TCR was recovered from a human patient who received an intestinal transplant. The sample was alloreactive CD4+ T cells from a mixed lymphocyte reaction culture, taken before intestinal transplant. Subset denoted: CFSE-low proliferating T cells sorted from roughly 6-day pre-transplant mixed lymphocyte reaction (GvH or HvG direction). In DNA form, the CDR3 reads TGCGCCAGCAGCCCGCTCGGGGACTATGGCTACACCTTC. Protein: CASSPLGDYGYTF.